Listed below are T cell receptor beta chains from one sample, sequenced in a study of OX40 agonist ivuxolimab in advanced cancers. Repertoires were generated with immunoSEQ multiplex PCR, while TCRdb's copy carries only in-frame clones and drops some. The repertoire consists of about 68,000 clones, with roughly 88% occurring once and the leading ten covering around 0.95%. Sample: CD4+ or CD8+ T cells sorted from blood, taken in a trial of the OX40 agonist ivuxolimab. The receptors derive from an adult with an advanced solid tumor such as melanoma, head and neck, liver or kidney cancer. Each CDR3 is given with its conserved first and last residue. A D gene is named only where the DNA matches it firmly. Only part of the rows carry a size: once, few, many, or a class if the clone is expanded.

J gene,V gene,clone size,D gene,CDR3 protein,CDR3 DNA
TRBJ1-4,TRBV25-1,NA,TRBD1,CASSVGTGLGEKLFF,TGTGCCAGCAGTGTAGGGACAGGTCTTGGTGAAAAACTGTTTTTT
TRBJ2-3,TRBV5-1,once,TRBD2,CASSPREVDTQYF,TGCGCCAGCAGCCCCCGGGAGGTTGATACGCAGTATTTT
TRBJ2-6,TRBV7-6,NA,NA,CASSFRSGGANVLTF,TGTGCCAGCAGCTTTCGGTCGGGTGGGGCCAACGTCCTGACTTTC
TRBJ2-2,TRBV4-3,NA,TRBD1,CASSPLRGQVNTGELFF,TGCGCCAGCAGCCCGCTTAGGGGACAGGTAAACACCGGGGAGCTGTTTTTT
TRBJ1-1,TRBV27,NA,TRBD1,CASSLREDREAFF,TGTGCCAGCAGCCTACGGGAGGACAGGGAAGCTTTCTTT
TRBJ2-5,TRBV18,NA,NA,CASSPAMALGEQYF,TGTGCCAGCTCACCCGCTATGGCCTTGGGAGAGCAGTACTTC
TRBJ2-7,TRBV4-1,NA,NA,CASSQETKTRAPYEQYF,TGCGCCAGCAGCCAAGAAACCAAAACAAGGGCCCCCTACGAGCAGTACTTC
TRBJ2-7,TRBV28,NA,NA,CASTVGAGYSEQYF,TGTGCCAGCACCGTAGGGGCGGGGTATTCCGAGCAGTACTTC
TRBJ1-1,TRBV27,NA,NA,CASSSITGLRAFF,TGTGCCAGCAGTTCGATTACAGGGTTGAGAGCTTTCTTT
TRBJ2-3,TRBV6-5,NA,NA,CASKPQGRITDTQYF,TGTGCCAGCAAGCCACAGGGCAGGATTACAGATACGCAGTATTTT
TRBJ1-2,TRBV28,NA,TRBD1,CASSLWGGGQHYGYTF,TGTGCCAGCAGTTTATGGGGTGGGGGACAGCACTATGGCTACACCTTC
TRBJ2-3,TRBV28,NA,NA,CASSSPWGSDTQYF,TGTGCCAGCAGTTCCCCGTGGGGCTCCGATACGCAGTATTTT
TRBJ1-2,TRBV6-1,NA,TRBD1,CASTRETGGYGYTF,TGTGCCAGCACCAGAGAGACAGGGGGCTATGGCTACACCTTC
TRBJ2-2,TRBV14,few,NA,CASSQSLLRVPGELFF,TGTGCCAGCAGCCAAAGTTTACTTAGGGTTCCCGGGGAGCTGTTTTTT